Here is one T cell receptor (beta chain) with its context. This clonotype was observed a handful of times. It lacks a known antigen. Base qualities are missing; no much larger clone stands one base away. The sample belongs to a study of T-cell reconstitution after alpha-beta-depleted transplantation in children (dated by TCRdb to about 2016). Some background on the complete study: Using TCR repertoire profiling, the study followed T-cell immune reconstitution in a quantitative way in children after TCRalphabeta/CD19-depleted allogeneic hematopoietic cell transplantation.

Reading from cysteine to phenylalanine, the CDR3 counts 14 amino acids. The kept DNA is CDR3 alone, 42 bases in frame from the first base. In the germline V gene, CDR1 corresponds to SGHTA and CDR2 to FQGNSA. The junction shows trimming of 1 base on V and 5 bases on J, plus 12 bases between the germline ends. The library was generated by PCR. The run used an Illumina HiSeq 2500. Molecular barcoding was employed in the preparation of TCR libraries, with unique molecular identifiers being used to normalize TCRbeta repertoire quantification. TCRdb handled the public reads itself, with Q25 trimming in fastp and clone calling in MiXCR, and kept productive beta chains. Rows are combined by CDR3 protein, so each entry shows the most common genes and DNA. The sample records 640,000 or so distinct CDR3 sequences, around 17% of which are singletons. The ten largest clonotypes hold 1.1% of the sample.

The chain was built from TRBV7-2 and TRBJ2-7; TRBD2 is possibly the D segment (5 matching bases). This material consisted of PBMCs from the stem cell graft donor, taken from the stem cell graft. This TCR came from a human donor who donated a stem cell graft to a child with acute myeloid leukemia. The DNA sequence follows: TGTGCCAGCAGCTTAGGAGGGCCGGCCCACGAGCAGTACTTC. Translated, it gives CASSLGGPAHEQYF.